This T cell receptor beta chain was recovered during a study of cytomegalovirus exposure and HLA in healthy donors. Overall study context: A subsequent analysis reported that the 120 validation repertoires were produced on the same platform that had also been used for the 600 to 800 first-cohort repertoires. Study-wide points: Associated with cytomegalovirus, according to the listing, were 150 to 200 TCR beta chains. Per published reports, the classifier diagnosed cytomegalovirus status with high specificity and sensitivity.

As regards this clone: Its antigen remains unidentified.

Data came from immunoSEQ multiplex PCR; TCRdb stores just in-frame clones and leaves some out. This table has 100,000 to 150,000 clones, about 89% appearing once. J gave up 4 bases and V 4 bases, and 3 bases lay outside the gene matches. The CDR3 loop spans 16 amino acids. Germline assignment: CDR1 KGHSH and CDR2 LQKENI. The gene calls are TRBV18 and TRBJ2-1; TRBD2 aligns across 14 bases. Sequenced material: PBMCs. This clonotype was sampled from a woman aged 18-35 years in good health and CMV-seronegative. The CDR3 region has the DNA TGTGCCAGCTCACAGGGGACTAGCGGGAGATACAATGAGCAGTTCTTC. Amino acids: CASSQGTSGRYNEQFF.